The present entry profiles one T cell receptor (beta chain) with its context. The data stem from a study of blood T cell repertoires in COVID-19. Study-wide background: Spain, Italy and the United States supplied samples that represented acute and convalescent COVID-19. Sample material is recorded as cDNA or gDNA derived from T cells, B-cell-depleted T cells, or PBMCs.

Original data processing: Reference gene primer amplification in the assay estimated nucleated cell counts. Measured with immunoSEQ multiplex PCR; TCRdb has only the in-frame clones, and not every one. V, J and clone size are taken as reported in that table, and D and trimming were inferred from the DNA itself. Of 60,000 to 75,000 clones in the sample, 88% were seen once. Germline V lookup: CDR1 SGDLS, CDR2 YYNGEE. Trimming at V came to 0 bases and at J to 8 bases, leaving 5 bases not matched to a gene. The CDR3 is 15 residues long. Sequenced material: peripheral blood. The chain has TRBV9 and TRBJ1-4; 9 bases map to TRBD1. The sequence was obtained from a human donor in a cohort sampled during active COVID-19. CDR3 residues: CASSVAGQGFEKLFF. The CDR3 DNA is TGTGCCAGCAGCGTAGCGGGACAGGGATTCGAAAAACTGTTTTTT.